These 23 T cell receptor beta chains were all obtained from the same sample, sequenced in a study of CD4 T cells in relation to SARS-CoV-2 and coronaviruses. These receptors have no known antigen. CD4+ T cells from unexposed donors were obtained before the COVID-19 pandemic (2011-2018). After about ten days of culture, CD4+ T cells were isolated. Here immunoSEQ multiplex PCR was the method, and the copy in TCRdb shows in-frame clones only, minus some. The sample contains about 20,000 clones, roughly 80% of which appear only once. What was sequenced was CD4+ T cells from PBMCs, cultured in vitro. All receptors derive from a human donor in good health.

The chain links TRBV11-2 to TRBJ2-7; TRBD2 matches 11 bases. The CDR3 runs to 16 residues. Germline V CDR1 and CDR2: SGHAT, FQNNGV. J gave up 3 bases and V 5 bases, and 9 bases lay outside the gene matches. The CDR3 DNA reads as TGTGCCAGCAGCGGCGGGACTAGCGGAAACTACTACGAGCAGTACTTC. Amino acids: CASSGGTSGNYYEQYF. The full variable domain, with the rest looked up from reference TRBV11-2 and TRBJ2-7, is EAGVAQSPRYKIIEKRQSVAFWCNPISGHATLYWYQQILGQGPKLLIQFQNNGVVDDSQLPKDRFSAERLKGVDSTLKIQPAKLEDSAVYLCASSGGTSGNYYEQYFGPGTRLTVT.

V and J are TRBV4-1 and TRBJ2-1; D call uncertain. Looked up from germline, CDR1 is MGHRA and CDR2 is YSYEKL. The CDR3 has 17 amino acids. The ends were cut back, 3 bases at V and 0 bases at J, with 15 bases in the middle. DNA for the CDR3: TGCGCCAGCAGCCAGGGCCGGAGTTCCAGCTCCTACAATGAGCAGTTCTTC. Amino acid sequence: CASSQGRSSSSYNEQFF.

The chain joins TRBV24-1 to TRBJ1-2; no reliable D call. CDR1 is KGHDR and CDR2 is SFDVKD in the germline V gene. Trimming removed 4 bases from V and 2 bases from J, with 10 bases in between. The CDR3 has 14 amino acids. CDR3 coding DNA: TGTGCCACCAGTGACACCACAGAGAACTATGGCTACACCTTC. Amino acids: CATSDTTENYGYTF.

The chain uses TRBV5-1 and TRBJ1-2; D is unresolved. The germline CDR1 and CDR2 sequences are SGHRS and YFSETQ. CDR3 length: 13 residues. The V and J ends lost 1 base and 8 bases respectively, with 12 bases between them. The CDR3 sequence is CASSLLAQRGYTF. Written as DNA, the CDR3 is TGCGCCAGCAGCTTGCTGGCTCAGCGCGGCTACACCTTC. The whole variable domain, remainder taken from reference TRBV5-1 and TRBJ1-2, is KAGVTQTPRYLIKTRGQQVTLSCSPISGHRSVSWYQQTPGQGLQFLFEYFSETQRNKGNFPGRFSGRQFSNSRSEMNVSTLELGDSALYLCASSLLAQRGYTFGSGTRLTVV.

The chain carries TRBV19 and TRBJ2-1; TRBD2 might be the D (5 bases). In germline, CDR1 is LNHDA, CDR2 SQIVND (reference sequence). This CDR3 spans 17 amino acids. Trimming left V 3 bases short and J 4 bases short, with 19 bases between. As DNA, the CDR3 is TGTGCCAGTAGTATGGGAGAGGGAGTCCTATTATACAATGAGCAGTTCTTC. It yields the protein CASSMGEGVLLYNEQFF. The entire variable domain, with the rest obtained from reference TRBV19 and TRBJ2-1, is as follows: DGGITQSPKYLFRKEGQNVTLSCEQNLNHDAMYWYRQDPGQGLRLIYYSQIVNDFQKGDIAEGYSVSREKKESFPLTVTSAQKNPTAFYLCASSMGEGVLLYNEQFFGPGTRLTVL.

This clone ranks as medium-sized. The chain is built from TRBV5-1 and TRBJ2-1; 8 nucleotides match TRBD1. Germline CDR1 SGHRS, CDR2 YFSETQ. The CDR3 is 13 amino acids. J lost 10 bases, V lost 0 bases, and 3 bases had no gene match. The CDR3 loop reads CASSLARGQEQFF. The CDR3 region has the DNA TGCGCCAGCAGCTTGGCCAGGGGGCAAGAGCAGTTCTTC. Complete variable domain (other parts from reference TRBV5-1 and TRBJ2-1): KAGVTQTPRYLIKTRGQQVTLSCSPISGHRSVSWYQQTPGQGLQFLFEYFSETQRNKGNFPGRFSGRQFSNSRSEMNVSTLELGDSALYLCASSLARGQEQFFGPGTRLTVL.

This clone was recorded a few times. This sequence joins TRBV6-6 and TRBJ2-7, with 10 bases identical to TRBD1. The CDR3 has 15 amino acids. With 5 bases clipped from V and 2 bases from J, the junction kept 6 bases outside the gene matches. Germline assignment: CDR1 MNHNY and CDR2 SVGAGI (reference sequence). The CDR3 region is CASSPPDRGTYEQYF. The CDR3 DNA sequence: TGTGCCAGCAGTCCCCCGGACAGGGGGACCTACGAGCAGTACTTC.

The CDR3 reads CASSQGDRDNSPLHF. The CDR3 DNA is TGCGCCAGCAGCCAGGGGGACAGGGATAATTCACCCCTCCACTTT. J is TRBJ1-6 and V is TRBV4-1, with TRBD1 identical over 9 bases. The CDR3 has 15 amino acids. The V gene end was trimmed by 3 bases and the J gene end by 5 bases; junction bases not matched to a gene: 2. Germline CDR1 MGHRA, CDR2 YSYEKL.

This chain connects TRBV6-2 or TRBV6-3 to TRBJ2-7; D not resolved. V was cut by 6 bases and J by 6 bases, with 9 bases left in between. This CDR3 contains 11 residues. Germline CDR1 and CDR2: MNHEY and SVGEGT. The CDR3 DNA follows: TGTGCCAGCAGCGCAGGCATCGAGCAGTACTTC. Translated, it gives CASSAGIEQYF.

CDR3 residues: CASSLSSRGGSNQPQHF. CDR3 bases: TGTGCCAGCAGTTTATCGAGCAGGGGGGGTTCCAATCAGCCCCAGCATTTT. This rearrangement joins TRBV27 to TRBJ1-5; TRBD1 agrees at 7 bases. V shed 0 bases and J 3 bases; nucleotides not matched to a gene: 8. The CDR3 consists of 17 residues. CDR1 is MNHEY, CDR2 SMNVEV, per germline (reference sequence).

This clone was seen just once. The J gene is TRBJ2-4, the V gene TRBV3-1 (or the pseudogene TRBV3-2); 10 bases are shared with TRBD2. J lost 8 bases, V lost 5 bases, and 9 bases had no gene match. Germline loops: CDR1 LGHDT, CDR2 YNNKEL (reference sequence). The CDR3 is 15 residues long. CDR3 amino acids: CASSKKREGPYIQYF. In nucleotides, the CDR3 is TGTGCCAGCAGCAAGAAGCGGGAGGGCCCGTACATTCAGTACTTC.

The chain couples TRBV10-1 to TRBJ2-7; TRBD1 matches at 9 bases. Germline trimming cut 2 bases from V and 3 bases from J; bases unmatched to any gene: 5. The germline CDR1 and CDR2 sequences are WNHNN and SYGVQD (reference sequence). This CDR3 comprises 15 residues. Written as DNA, the CDR3 is TGCGCCAGCAGTGAGCTGGACAGGGGTGGCTACGAGCAGTACTTC. Translating it yields CASSELDRGGYEQYF.

V gene TRBV10-3 combines with J gene TRBJ1-1; no reliable D call. The V and J ends lost 9 bases and 1 base respectively, with 12 bases between them. CDR3 length: 13 residues. CDR1 is ENHRY, CDR2 SYGVKD, per germline. CDR3 residues: CAISEIENTEAFF. DNA of the CDR3: TGTGCCATTTCAGAAATAGAGAACACTGAAGCTTTCTTT.

The J gene is TRBJ2-5, the V gene TRBV5-1; no clear D. V lost 0 bases and J 1 base, leaving 10 bases between the germline ends. This CDR3 comprises 15 residues. Germline V gives CDR1 SGHRS, CDR2 YFSETQ. Written as DNA, the CDR3 is TGCGCCAGCAGCTTGGTAGGCGGCCTCCAAGAGACCCAGTACTTC. This sequence encodes CASSLVGGLQETQYF.

The rearrangement uses TRBV19 and TRBJ2-1; no reliable D call. V lost 1 base and J lost 0, with 4 bases in between. Germline loops: CDR1 LNHDA, CDR2 SQIVND (reference sequence). This CDR3 has 14 amino acids. The chain's CDR3 is CASSIGSSYNEQFF. The CDR3 region has the DNA TGTGCCAGTAGTATAGGGAGCTCCTACAATGAGCAGTTCTTC. The variable domain in full, with the rest retrieved from reference TRBV19 and TRBJ2-1, is DGGITQSPKYLFRKEGQNVTLSCEQNLNHDAMYWYRQDPGQGLRLIYYSQIVNDFQKGDIAEGYSVSREKKESFPLTVTSAQKNPTAFYLCASSIGSSYNEQFFGPGTRLTVL.

The rearrangement joins TRBV5-4 to TRBJ2-3, with 9 bases matching TRBD2. CDR1 and CDR2 (germline): SGHNT, YYREEE (reference sequence). J lost 0 bases, V lost 2 bases, and 13 bases had no gene match. CDR3 length: 19 residues. DNA for the CDR3: TGTGCCAGCAGCTTCGGGCGGGCGGCGGGGGGGATGAGCACAGATACGCAGTATTTT. Translated: CASSFGRAAGGMSTDTQYF.

There are a few counts of this clone. CDR3 nucleotide sequence: TGTGCCAGCTTAGCGGGGGAACGTGAAAAACTGTTTTTT. Translation gives CASLAGEREKLFF. J is TRBJ1-4 and V is TRBV18, with D tentatively TRBD1 (5 bases). V was cut by 7 bases and J by 7 bases, with 13 bases left in between. Germline values: CDR1 KGHSH, CDR2 LQKENI. The CDR3 runs 13 residues.

The chain employs TRBV4-2 and TRBJ2-1; 7 bases match TRBD2. The CDR3 sequence is 13 residues long. The junction had 5 bases not matched to a gene; V was cut back by 8 bases and J by 4 bases. Per germline, CDR1 LGHNA and CDR2 YNFKEQ. CDR3 loop: CASDRAGYNEQFF. The CDR3, as DNA: TGTGCCAGCGATCGAGCGGGATACAATGAGCAGTTCTTC.

The chain is built from TRBV30 and TRBJ1-4, with 8 nucleotides matching TRBD1. CDR3 size: 16 residues. The trim removed 3 bases at V and 0 bases at J, leaving 6 bases unmatched. Germline loops: CDR1 GTSNPN, CDR2 SVGIG (reference sequence). CDR3 DNA: TGTGCCTGGAGCAAGACAGGGGAACCAACTAATGAAAAACTGTTTTTT. This codes for CAWSKTGEPTNEKLFF. The variable domain in full, with the rest retrieved from reference TRBV30 and TRBJ1-4, is SQTIHQWPATLVQPVGSPLSLECTVEGTSNPNLYWYRQAAGRGLQLLFYSVGIGQISSEVPQNLSASRPQDRQFILSSKKLLLSDSGFYLCAWSKTGEPTNEKLFFGSGTQLSVL.

This chain connects TRBV24-1 to TRBJ2-1, with D possibly matching TRBD2 (6 bases). The CDR3 consists of 15 residues. The V gene's germline CDR1 is KGHDR and CDR2 SFDVKD. Trimming left V 3 bases short and J 2 bases short, with 10 bases between. The CDR3 DNA follows: TGTGCCACCAGTGATATTACGGGAGCCTACAATGAGCAGTTCTTC. This codes for CATSDITGAYNEQFF.

This clone showed up just a few times. This chain links TRBV2 with TRBJ2-1; possibly TRBD2 for D (6 bases). Germline lookup yields CDR1 SNHLY and CDR2 FYNNEI. CDR3 length equals 14 residues. V was shortened by 7 bases and J by 0 bases, with 10 bases between the two germline ends. In nucleotides, the CDR3 is TGTGCCAGCAAGCGGGCCAGCTCCTACAATGAGCAGTTCTTC. Its translation: CASKRASSYNEQFF.

The chain couples TRBV18 to TRBJ2-7; 9 bases map to TRBD1. The CDR3 contains 14 residues. CDR1 KGHSH and CDR2 LQKENI come from the germline V gene. The J segment lost 3 bases and the V segment lost 6 bases, leaving 6 bases of the junction unmatched. The CDR3 DNA sequence: TGTGCCAGCTCGCGGACAGGGGTTGACTACGAGCAGTACTTC. It specifies CASSRTGVDYEQYF. Variable domain in full (rest from reference TRBV18 and TRBJ2-7): NAGVMQNPRHLVRRRGQEARLRCSPMKGHSHVYWYRQLPEEGLKFMVYLQKENIIDESGMPKERFSAEFPKEGPSILRIQQVVRGDSAAYFCASSRTGVDYEQYFGPGTRLTVT.

The V gene is TRBV12-5, the J gene TRBJ1-1, with D unclear. Germline V gives CDR1 LGHNT, CDR2 FRNRAP. Trimming stripped 2 bases from V and 5 bases from J, with 6 bases between. The length of the CDR3 is 12 residues. CDR3 region: CASGLPATEAFF. The CDR3 coding sequence is TGTGCTAGTGGTTTGCCCGCGACTGAAGCTTTCTTT.